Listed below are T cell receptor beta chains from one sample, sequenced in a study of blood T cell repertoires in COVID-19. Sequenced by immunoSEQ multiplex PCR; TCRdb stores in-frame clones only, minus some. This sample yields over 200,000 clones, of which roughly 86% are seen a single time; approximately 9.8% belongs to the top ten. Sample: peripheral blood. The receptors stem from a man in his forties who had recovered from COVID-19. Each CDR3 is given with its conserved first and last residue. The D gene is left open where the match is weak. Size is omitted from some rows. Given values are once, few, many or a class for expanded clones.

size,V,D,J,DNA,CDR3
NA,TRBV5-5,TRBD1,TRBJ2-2,TGTGCCAGCAGCGCGGGACAGGGGAACGGGGAGCTGTTTTTT,CASSAGQGNGELFF
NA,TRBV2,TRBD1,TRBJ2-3,TGTGCCAGCAGTGAAAACAGGGGGGCACCTACGCAGTATTTT,CASSENRGAPTQYF
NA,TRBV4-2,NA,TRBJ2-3,TGTGCCAGCGGACGGCGGGAAGTTGTAGATACGCAGTATTTT,CASGRREVVDTQYF
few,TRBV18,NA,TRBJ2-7,TGTGCCAGCTCACCACCCATGGCAGGGGTCTACGAGCAGTACTTC,CASSPPMAGVYEQYF
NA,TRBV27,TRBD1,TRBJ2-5,TGTGCCAGCAGTTTACCAGGGGGCGGCGAGACCCAGTACTTC,CASSLPGGGETQYF
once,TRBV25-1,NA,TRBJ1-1,TGTGCCAGCAGTGAAGTCCGCGGCGAAGCTTTCTTT,CASSEVRGEAFF
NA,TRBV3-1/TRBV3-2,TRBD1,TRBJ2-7,TGTGCCAGCAGATTCCGGGACAGGGCCGCCTACGAGCAGTACTTC,CASRFRDRAAYEQYF
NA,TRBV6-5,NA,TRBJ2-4,TGTGCCAGCAGTTACTCGTTCCGAGGGACCAAAAACATTCAGTACTTC,CASSYSFRGTKNIQYF
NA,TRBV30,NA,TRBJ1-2,TGTGCCTGGACTGAGGGGGGGTGGCTTAACTATGGCTACACCTTC,CAWTEGGWLNYGYTF
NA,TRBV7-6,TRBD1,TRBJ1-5,TGTGCCAGCAGCTTAGTCCCGGGACAGGGCAATCAGCCCCAGCATTTT,CASSLVPGQGNQPQHF
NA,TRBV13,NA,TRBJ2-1,TGTGCCAGCGGTCAGGGGTCAGGTCGACAGTTCTTC,CASGQGSGRQFF
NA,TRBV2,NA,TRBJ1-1,TGTGCCAGCACCCCTCTGCTAGCGAACACTGAAGCTTTCTTT,CASTPLLANTEAFF
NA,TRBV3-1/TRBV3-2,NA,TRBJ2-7,TGTGCCAGCAGCAACACTAGGGCCTACGAGCAGTACTTC,CASSNTRAYEQYF
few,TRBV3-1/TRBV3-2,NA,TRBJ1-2,TGTGCCAGCAGCCGGACAGACATAAATGGCTACACCTTC,CASSRTDINGYTF
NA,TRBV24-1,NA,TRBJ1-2,TGTGCCACCAGTGACTCGGACAGCCGCTATGGCTACACCTTC,CATSDSDSRYGYTF
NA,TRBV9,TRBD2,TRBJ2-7,TGTGCCAGCAGTGCGACTAGCGGGAGAGGGGGCTCCTACGAGCAGTACTTC,CASSATSGRGGSYEQYF
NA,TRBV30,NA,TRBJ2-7,TGTGCCTGGAGCGCGGGACAGACCTACGAGCAGTACTTC,CAWSAGQTYEQYF
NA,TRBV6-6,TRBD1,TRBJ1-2,TGTGCCAGCATGACGACAGGGGTGGGTGGCTACACCTTC,CASMTTGVGGYTF
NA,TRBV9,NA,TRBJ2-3,TGTGCCAGCAGCCCCTCTGGGGGCAGCGGTCGTACGCAGTATTTT,CASSPSGGSGRTQYF
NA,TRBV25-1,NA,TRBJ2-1,TGTGCCAGCAGTGAGAGCGGGTCAACCTACAATGAGCAGTTCTTC,CASSESGSTYNEQFF
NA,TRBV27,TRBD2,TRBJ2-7,TGTGCCAGCAGTGAGCGGACTAGCGCATACTACGAGCAGTACTTC,CASSERTSAYYEQYF
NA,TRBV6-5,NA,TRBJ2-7,TGTGCCAGCAGTTACAAAGCAGGAACCTACGAGCAGTACTTC,CASSYKAGTYEQYF
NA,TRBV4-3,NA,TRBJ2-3,TGCGCCAGCAGCGCGACCCTAGGATTCGGTACGCAGTATTTT,CASSATLGFGTQYF
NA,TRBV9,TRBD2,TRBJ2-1,TGTGCCAGCAGCATCCAGACTAGCCCCTCCTACAATGAGCAGTTCTTC,CASSIQTSPSYNEQFF
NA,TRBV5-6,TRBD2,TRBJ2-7,TGTGCCAGCAGCTTCCTAGCGGGGGGGGCCGAGCAGTACTTC,CASSFLAGGAEQYF
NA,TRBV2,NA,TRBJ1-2,TGTGCCAGCATCCTCTTGACATCTAACTATGGCTACACCTTC,CASILLTSNYGYTF
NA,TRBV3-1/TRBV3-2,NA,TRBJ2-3,TGTGCCAGCAGCCGCCTGGTTGTTGGGGGCCGGACAGATACGCAGTATTTT,CASSRLVVGGRTDTQYF
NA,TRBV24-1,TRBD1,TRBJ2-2,TGTGCCACCGGGACAGGGAACACCGGGGAGCTGTTTTTT,CATGTGNTGELFF
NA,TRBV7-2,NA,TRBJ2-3,TGTGCCAGCAGCTTAGCGCCCCACTACACAGATACGCAGTATTTT,CASSLAPHYTDTQYF
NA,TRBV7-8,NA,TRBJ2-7,TGTGCCAGCAGCCTCGACTACGCGCAGTACTTC,CASSLDYAQYF
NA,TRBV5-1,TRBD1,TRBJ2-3,TGCGCCAGCAGCTTAATCGGGACAGGGGTCCGAGATACGCAGTATTTT,CASSLIGTGVRDTQYF
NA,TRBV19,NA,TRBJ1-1,TGTGCCAGTAGTTGGACAGCTATGAACACTGAAGCTTTCTTT,CASSWTAMNTEAFF
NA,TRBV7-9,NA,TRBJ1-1,TGTGCCAGCAGCCAACTACTGAACACTGAAGCTTTCTTT,CASSQLLNTEAFF
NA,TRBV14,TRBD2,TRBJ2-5,TGTGCCAGCAGCCAAGGGTCTAGCGGGAGCGGAGAGACCCAGTACTTC,CASSQGSSGSGETQYF
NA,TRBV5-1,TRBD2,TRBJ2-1,TGCGCCAGCAGCTTGGTAGATGGGGGGGACAATGAGCAGTTCTTC,CASSLVDGGDNEQFF
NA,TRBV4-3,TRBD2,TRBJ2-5,TGCGCCAGCAGCCAAGCGGGGGGGTCCCAAGAGACCCAGTACTTC,CASSQAGGSQETQYF
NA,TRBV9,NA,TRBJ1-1,TGTGCCAGCAGCGTAGGTGGGGGGGCAGGAACCTCTGAAGCTTTCTTT,CASSVGGGAGTSEAFF
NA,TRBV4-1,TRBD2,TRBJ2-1,TGCGCCAGCAGCCCGGAGGGACTAGCGGGGACCTACAATGAGCAGTTCTTC,CASSPEGLAGTYNEQFF
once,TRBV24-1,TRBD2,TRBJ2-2,TGTGCCACCAGTGATTGGACTAGCGGGGGGGCCGGGGAGCTGTTTTTT,CATSDWTSGGAGELFF
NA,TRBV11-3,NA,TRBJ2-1,TGTGCCAGCAGCTTAGGCGGCGGGTCCTACAATGAGCAGTTCTTC,CASSLGGGSYNEQFF
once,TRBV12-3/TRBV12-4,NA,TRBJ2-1,TGTGCCAGCAGCCCCGGGTACGAGCAGTTCTTC,CASSPGYEQFF
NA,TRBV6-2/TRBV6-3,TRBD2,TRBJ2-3,TGTGCCAGCAGCCCTTCGGGGGGGGGCAATACGCAGTATTTT,CASSPSGGGNTQYF
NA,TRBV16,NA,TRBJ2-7,TGTGCCAGCAGCCCCGTTCAGGAGCAGTACTTC,CASSPVQEQYF
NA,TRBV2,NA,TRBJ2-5,TGTGCCAGCAGGGGGGACTCGGGGGCCCAGTACTTC,CASRGDSGAQYF
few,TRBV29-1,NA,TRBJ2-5,TGCAGCGCCCAAAGTAGCTTGGAGACCCAGTACTTC,CSAQSSLETQYF
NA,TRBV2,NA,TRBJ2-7,TGTGCCAGCAGACAGGGTTACGAGCAGTACTTC,CASRQGYEQYF
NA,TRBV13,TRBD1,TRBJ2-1,TGTGCCAGCAGTTCTCCTATCCAGGGGGCTTACAATGAGCAGTTCTTC,CASSSPIQGAYNEQFF
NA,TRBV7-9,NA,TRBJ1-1,TGTGCCAGCAGCTTTCAGGGCGAGGAAGCTTTCTTT,CASSFQGEEAFF
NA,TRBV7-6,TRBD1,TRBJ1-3,TGTGCCAGCAGCTTAGGACAGGGGGCGGTTGGAAACACCATATATTTT,CASSLGQGAVGNTIYF
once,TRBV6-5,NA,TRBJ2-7,TGTGCCAGCAGTAACTCCGCAGGGAGGTCAGGGCAGTACTTC,CASSNSAGRSGQYF
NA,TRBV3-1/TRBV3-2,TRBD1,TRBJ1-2,TGTGCCAGCAGCCGAGCGACAGGGGGTGACTATGGCTACACCTTC,CASSRATGGDYGYTF
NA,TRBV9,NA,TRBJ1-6,TGTGCCAGCAGCGGAAGGCGGGTGAATTCACCCCTCCACTTT,CASSGRRVNSPLHF
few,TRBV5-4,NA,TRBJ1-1,TGTGCCAGCAGCTTCGACCGGGGAACGGGAGCTTTCTTT,CASSFDRGTGAFF
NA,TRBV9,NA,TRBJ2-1,TGTGCCAGCAGCGTAGCGGTAGCGTCCTACAATGAGCAGTTCTTC,CASSVAVASYNEQFF
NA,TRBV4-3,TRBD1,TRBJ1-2,TGCGCCAGCAGCCAAGCTCGACAGGGGGCCTATGGCTACACCTTC,CASSQARQGAYGYTF
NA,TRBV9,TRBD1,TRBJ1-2,TGTGCCAGCAGCGTAGCTACGGACAGGGGGCGCGGTGGCTACACCTTC,CASSVATDRGRGGYTF
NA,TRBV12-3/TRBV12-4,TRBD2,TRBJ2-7,TGTGCCAGCAGTTTAGGTAGCGGGGCCCTTCACTTC,CASSLGSGALHF